The rows below give T cell receptor beta chains drawn from one sample of a study of cytomegalovirus exposure and HLA in healthy donors. TCRdb keeps only in-frame clones here, not all; method: immunoSEQ multiplex PCR. The table lists about 67,000 clones, 65% to 70% of them singletons, with approximately 2.2% in the top ten. Sequenced sample: PBMCs. The receptors come from a young woman in good health and CMV-seronegative. Both conserved end residues are part of each CDR3. Fields, in order: D gene, clone size, J gene, V gene, CDR3 protein, CDR3 DNA. The D gene is left open where the match is weak. Part of the rows lack a size; the others show once, few, many or a class for expanded clones.

D: .
size: .
J: TRBJ2-7
V: TRBV6-1
CDR3: CASSLAQGYEQYF
DNA: TGTGCCAGCAGTTTGGCACAGGGCTACGAGCAGTACTTC

D: TRBD2
size: .
J: TRBJ2-1
V: TRBV5-4
CDR3: CASSLVTSDYNEQFF
DNA: TGTGCCAGCAGCTTGGTGACTAGCGACTACAATGAGCAGTTCTTC

D: .
size: .
J: TRBJ2-3
V: TRBV29-1
CDR3: CSACNGLITDTQYF
DNA: TGCAGCGCCTGCAATGGCCTGATCACAGATACGCAGTATTTT

D: .
size: .
J: TRBJ1-2
V: TRBV5-4
CDR3: CASSLDRDDYGYTF
DNA: TGTGCCAGCAGTCTTGACAGAGACGACTATGGCTACACCTTC

D: .
size: .
J: TRBJ2-1
V: TRBV5-1
CDR3: CASSFPQGGDEQFF
DNA: TGCGCCAGCAGCTTTCCACAGGGGGGGGATGAGCAGTTCTTC

D: .
size: .
J: TRBJ1-1
V: TRBV7-8
CDR3: CASSLVRSTEAFF
DNA: TGTGCCAGCAGCTTAGTTAGGAGCACTGAAGCTTTCTTT

D: TRBD2
size: once
J: TRBJ2-1
V: TRBV7-8
CDR3: CASSFGGGGDNEQFF
DNA: TGTGCCAGCAGCTTTGGGGGGGGAGGAGACAATGAGCAGTTCTTC

D: .
size: .
J: TRBJ1-4
V: TRBV11-2
CDR3: CASSRLGGGPEKLFF
DNA: TGTGCCAGCAGCCGGCTTGGGGGGGGCCCCGAAAAACTGTTTTTT

D: TRBD2
size: .
J: TRBJ2-1
V: TRBV7-9
CDR3: CASSLVASGGSYNEQFF
DNA: TGTGCCAGCAGCTTAGTGGCTAGCGGGGGGTCCTACAATGAGCAGTTCTTC

D: .
size: .
J: TRBJ1-4
V: TRBV27
CDR3: CASSFRQGEKLFF
DNA: TGTGCCAGCAGTTTCCGCCAGGGCGAAAAACTGTTTTTT

D: TRBD2
size: .
J: TRBJ2-2
V: TRBV30
CDR3: CAWSSNMVAGWGNTGELFF
DNA: TGTGCCTGGAGTAGCAACATGGTAGCGGGGTGGGGGAACACCGGGGAGCTGTTTTTT

D: TRBD2
size: .
J: TRBJ2-2
V: TRBV6-1
CDR3: CASSGGLAGGPTGELFF
DNA: TGTGCCAGCAGTGGGGGACTAGCGGGGGGGCCCACCGGGGAGCTGTTTTTT

D: .
size: few
J: TRBJ1-6
V: TRBV4-1
CDR3: CASSQIPEAYNSPLHF
DNA: TGCGCCAGCAGCCAAATACCCGAGGCCTATAATTCACCCCTCCACTTT

D: .
size: once
J: TRBJ1-2
V: TRBV18
CDR3: CASSPATEYGYTF
DNA: TGTGCCAGCTCACCAGCGACAGAGTATGGCTACACCTTC

D: .
size: .
J: TRBJ1-5
V: TRBV5-6
CDR3: CASSVRTVLNQPQHF
DNA: TGTGCCAGCAGCGTAAGGACAGTACTAAATCAGCCCCAGCATTTT

D: .
size: .
J: TRBJ2-7
V: TRBV9
CDR3: CASSADLGSGYEQYF
DNA: TGTGCCAGCAGCGCCGACCTAGGGAGCGGGTACGAGCAGTACTTC

D: TRBD1
size: .
J: TRBJ2-4
V: TRBV6-5
CDR3: CASSVADRGQNIQYF
DNA: TGTGCCAGCAGTGTCGCTGACAGGGGCCAAAACATTCAGTACTTC

D: .
size: once
J: TRBJ1-2
V: TRBV4-1
CDR3: CASSQQTGLYGYTF
DNA: TGCGCCAGCAGCCAACAGACAGGCTTATATGGCTACACCTTC

D: TRBD1
size: .
J: TRBJ1-1
V: TRBV28
CDR3: CASSPDRATEAFF
DNA: TGTGCCAGCAGTCCCGACAGGGCCACTGAAGCTTTCTTT

D: .
size: few
J: TRBJ1-1
V: TRBV6-5
CDR3: CASSYSRPIEAFF
DNA: TGTGCCAGCAGTTACTCGAGGCCTATTGAAGCTTTCTTT

D: .
size: .
J: TRBJ2-3
V: TRBV7-3
CDR3: CASSLVGSGTDTQYF
DNA: TGTGCCAGCAGCTTAGTAGGTAGCGGCACAGATACGCAGTATTTT

D: .
size: .
J: TRBJ1-5
V: TRBV7-2
CDR3: CASSVRPGQPQHF
DNA: TGTGCCAGCAGCGTCAGGCCAGGACAGCCCCAGCATTTT

D: TRBD1
size: .
J: TRBJ1-2
V: TRBV6-6
CDR3: CASSYTGTGGYGYTF
DNA: TGTGCCAGCAGTTACACCGGGACAGGCGGCTATGGCTACACCTTC

D: TRBD1
size: .
J: TRBJ1-2
V: TRBV5-1
CDR3: CASSLSSTGDYGYTF
DNA: TGCGCCAGCAGCTTGTCCTCGACAGGGGACTATGGCTACACCTTC

D: .
size: medium-sized
J: TRBJ1-1
V: TRBV5-1
CDR3: CASWREVNTEAFF
DNA: TGCGCCAGCTGGAGGGAAGTGAACACTGAAGCTTTCTTT

D: TRBD1
size: .
J: TRBJ1-2
V: TRBV19
CDR3: CAIRTGGADGYTF
DNA: TGTGCCATCCGAACAGGGGGCGCTGATGGCTACACCTTC

D: TRBD2
size: .
J: TRBJ2-7
V: TRBV6-1
CDR3: CASSDRDYDSYEQYF
DNA: TGTGCCAGCAGTGACCGGGACTACGACTCCTACGAGCAGTACTTC

D: TRBD1
size: .
J: TRBJ1-4
V: TRBV29-1
CDR3: CSVGDRGGEKLFF
DNA: TGCAGCGTTGGGGACAGGGGAGGCGAAAAACTGTTTTTT

D: .
size: .
J: TRBJ2-3
V: TRBV7-3
CDR3: CASSLAGASTDTQYF
DNA: TGTGCCAGCAGCTTAGCGGGGGCCTCCACAGATACGCAGTATTTT

D: TRBD1
size: .
J: TRBJ2-7
V: TRBV10-3
CDR3: CANRGQGEYEQYF
DNA: TGTGCCAACAGGGGCCAGGGTGAATACGAGCAGTACTTC

D: .
size: .
J: TRBJ1-2
V: TRBV13
CDR3: CASSYGQTNYGYTF
DNA: TGTGCCAGCAGCTACGGACAGACTAACTATGGCTACACCTTC

D: .
size: .
J: TRBJ2-5
V: TRBV11-2
CDR3: CASSLGLAQETQYF
DNA: TGTGCCAGCAGCTTGGGGCTCGCACAAGAGACCCAGTACTTC

D: TRBD1
size: .
J: TRBJ1-5
V: TRBV30
CDR3: CAWSRTGAFGQPQHF
DNA: TGTGCCTGGAGTAGGACAGGGGCCTTCGGGCAGCCCCAGCATTTT

D: TRBD1
size: .
J: TRBJ1-1
V: TRBV5-6
CDR3: CASSHGQALTEAFF
DNA: TGTGCCAGCAGCCATGGACAGGCTCTCACTGAAGCTTTCTTT

D: .
size: few
J: TRBJ1-6
V: TRBV30
CDR3: CAWRTGYNSPLHF
DNA: TGTGCCTGGAGGACGGGGTATAATTCACCCCTCCACTTT

D: .
size: .
J: TRBJ1-2
V: TRBV5-3
CDR3: CARSYSSNYGYTF
DNA: TGTGCCAGAAGCTATAGTTCTAACTATGGCTACACCTTC

D: TRBD1
size: .
J: TRBJ2-2
V: TRBV6-8
CDR3: CASSVDTGVTGELFF
DNA: TGTGCCAGCAGTGTAGACACAGGGGTTACCGGGGAGCTGTTTTTT

D: .
size: .
J: TRBJ2-7
V: TRBV10-2
CDR3: CASSDSCEPDGAYEQYF
DNA: TGCGCCAGCAGTGATAGTTGCGAGCCGGACGGGGCCTACGAGCAGTACTTC

D: TRBD2
size: .
J: TRBJ2-2
V: TRBV10-3
CDR3: CAISIAGANTGELFF
DNA: TGTGCCATCAGCATAGCGGGGGCGAACACCGGGGAGCTGTTTTTT

D: TRBD2
size: .
J: TRBJ2-2
V: TRBV4-1
CDR3: CASSQVGGDGELFF
DNA: TGCGCCAGCAGCCAAGTGGGGGGGGATGGGGAGCTGTTTTTT

D: TRBD2
size: .
J: TRBJ2-1
V: TRBV2
CDR3: CASSELAGQTYNEQFF
DNA: TGTGCCAGCAGCGAACTAGCGGGACAGACCTACAATGAGCAGTTCTTC

D: TRBD2
size: .
J: TRBJ2-3
V: TRBV7-9
CDR3: CASSRRTGGGTRTDTQYF
DNA: TGTGCCAGCAGCCGCCGGACGGGAGGGGGAACCCGCACAGATACGCAGTATTTT

D: .
size: .
J: TRBJ1-1
V: TRBV6-1
CDR3: CASSELGGRGNTEAFF
DNA: TGTGCCAGCAGTGAATTGGGCGGCAGGGGGAACACTGAAGCTTTCTTT

D: TRBD1
size: .
J: TRBJ1-4
V: TRBV7-9
CDR3: CASSSTGQGWEKLFF
DNA: TGTGCCAGCAGCTCAACGGGACAGGGGTGGGAAAAACTGTTTTTT

D: TRBD2
size: .
J: TRBJ2-1
V: TRBV19
CDR3: CASSNRGGLNNEQFF
DNA: TGTGCCAGTAGTAACCGGGGGGGCCTTAACAATGAGCAGTTCTTC

D: .
size: .
J: TRBJ2-1
V: TRBV7-8
CDR3: CASSFELYEQFF
DNA: TGTGCCAGCAGCTTCGAACTTTATGAGCAGTTCTTC

D: .
size: .
J: TRBJ2-5
V: TRBV5-1
CDR3: CASSLDLAETQYF
DNA: TGCGCCAGCAGCTTGGACCTAGCAGAGACCCAGTACTTC

D: TRBD1
size: few
J: TRBJ1-5
V: TRBV4-2
CDR3: CASSQATGDNQPQHF
DNA: TGTGCCAGCAGCCAAGCGACAGGGGATAATCAGCCCCAGCATTTT

D: .
size: few
J: TRBJ1-6
V: TRBV7-8
CDR3: CASSLGLPGLDNSPLHF
DNA: TGTGCCAGCAGCTTAGGCTTGCCAGGGCTGGATAATTCACCCCTCCACTTT

D: TRBD1
size: .
J: TRBJ1-4
V: TRBV7-8
CDR3: CASSRDRVEKLFF
DNA: TGTGCCAGCAGCCGGGACAGGGTTGAAAAACTGTTTTTT

D: TRBD2
size: .
J: TRBJ2-3
V: TRBV28
CDR3: CASTPTLAGGQDTQYF
DNA: TGTGCCAGCACTCCTACGTTAGCGGGGGGGCAAGATACGCAGTATTTT

D: .
size: few
J: TRBJ1-3
V: TRBV9
CDR3: CASSVMSSGNTIYF
DNA: TGTGCCAGCAGCGTTATGTCCTCTGGAAACACCATATATTTT

D: .
size: .
J: TRBJ2-7
V: TRBV19
CDR3: CASSFTTEQYF
DNA: TGTGCCAGTAGTTTTACTACCGAGCAGTACTTC

D: TRBD1
size: .
J: TRBJ1-6
V: TRBV11-1
CDR3: CASSSYRGPNSPLHF
DNA: TGTGCCAGCAGCTCGTACAGGGGTCCCAATTCACCCCTCCACTTT